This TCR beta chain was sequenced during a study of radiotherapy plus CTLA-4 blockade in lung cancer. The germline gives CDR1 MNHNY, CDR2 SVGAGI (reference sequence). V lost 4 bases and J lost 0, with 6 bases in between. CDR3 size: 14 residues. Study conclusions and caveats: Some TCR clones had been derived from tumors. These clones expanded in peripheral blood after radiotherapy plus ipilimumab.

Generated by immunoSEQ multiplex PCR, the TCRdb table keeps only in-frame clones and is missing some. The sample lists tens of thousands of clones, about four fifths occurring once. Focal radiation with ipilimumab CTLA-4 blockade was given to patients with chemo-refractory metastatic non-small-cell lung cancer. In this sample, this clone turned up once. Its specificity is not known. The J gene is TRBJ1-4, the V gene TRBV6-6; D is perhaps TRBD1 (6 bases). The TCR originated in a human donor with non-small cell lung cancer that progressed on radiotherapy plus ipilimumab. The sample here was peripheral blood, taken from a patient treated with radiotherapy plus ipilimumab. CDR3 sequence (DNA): TGTGCCAGCAGTTCAGGGGCAACTAATGAAAAACTGTTTTTT. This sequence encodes CASSSGATNEKLFF.